The clone carrying this T cell receptor (beta chain) showed up just once. The data derive from a study of blood T cell repertoires in COVID-19. As for the study in general: Samples representing acute and convalescent COVID-19 were sourced from the United States, Italy and Spain.

Source study methods: Reference gene primer amplification yielded estimated nucleated cell counts. Assay: immunoSEQ multiplex PCR; the TCRdb copy retains only in-frame clones and omits some. The DNA was the basis for D and trimming; V, J and clone size are from that table. Here the sample spans under 300,000 clones, 85% being singletons. The CDR3 is 11 amino acids. CDR1 and CDR2 from the germline V gene are DFQATT and SNEGSKA (reference sequence). V lost 5 bases to trimming and J lost 11 bases, with 16 bases between them. The clonotype was recovered from a human donor in a cohort sampled during active COVID-19. The sample consisted of peripheral blood. V and J are TRBV20-1 and TRBJ2-7, with D possibly matching TRBD1 (6 bases). The DNA of the CDR3 is TGCAGTGCTCCCCTCGGACAGTTAGAGTACTTC. Residues: CSAPLGQLEYF.